These 12 T cell receptor beta chains originate from one sample sequenced in a study of cytomegalovirus exposure and HLA in healthy donors. With 60 Vbeta and 13 Jbeta primers, the PCR was carried out. The table came from immunoSEQ multiplex PCR; TCRdb's copy has only in-frame clones and leaves some out. This sample has 250,000 to 300,000 clones, with 84% found just once. The sequencing input was PBMCs. Source of these receptors: a woman between 35 and 50 years old in good health and CMV-seropositive.

The chain couples TRBV7-9 to TRBJ1-1; possibly TRBD1 for D (6 bases). V was cut by 4 bases and J by 1 base, with 10 bases left in between. The CDR3 spans 14 residues. Germline assignment: CDR1 SEHNR and CDR2 FQNEAQ (reference sequence). The chain's CDR3 is CASSSQGQNTEAFF. In DNA, the CDR3 is TGTGCCAGCAGCTCCCAGGGACAGAACACTGAAGCTTTCTTT.

The chain uses TRBV18 and TRBJ1-5; D is uncertain. The CDR3 extends over 14 amino acids. V was trimmed by 3 bases and J by 1 base, leaving 7 bases between them. Germline CDR1 reads KGHSH; CDR2 reads LQKENI. The CDR3 reads CASSPDTSNQPQHF. For the CDR3, the DNA is TGTGCCAGCTCACCTGACACAAGCAATCAGCCCCAGCATTTT.

V usage is TRBV2 and J usage is TRBJ2-1; 7 nucleotides match TRBD2. This CDR3 spans 15 amino acids. CDR1 is SNHLY, CDR2 FYNNEI, per germline. The trim removed 2 bases at V and 8 bases at J, leaving 9 bases unmatched. The CDR3 DNA is TGTGCCAGCAGTGAATACGGGAGGATCGCGGATGAGCAGTTCTTC. Protein: CASSEYGRIADEQFF.

V and J are TRBV29-1 and TRBJ2-7, with D possibly matching TRBD1 (7 bases). The ends were cut back, 4 bases at V and 2 bases at J, with 15 bases in the middle. This CDR3 spans 14 amino acids. Per germline, CDR1 SQVTM and CDR2 ANQGSEA. The CDR3 sequence is CSVVSTGRTYEQYF. CDR3 coding DNA: TGCAGCGTTGTATCGACAGGGAGGACCTACGAGCAGTACTTC.

The chain has TRBV10-1 and TRBJ1-2; a weak D match, TRBD1 (5 bases). V lost 9 bases and J 3 bases, leaving 17 bases between the germline ends. Germline CDR1 and CDR2: WNHNN and SYGVQD (reference sequence). The CDR3 consists of 14 residues. CDR3 coding DNA: TGCGCCAGATGGACCCTGGGGCTTTACTATGGCTACACCTTC. Translating gives CARWTLGLYYGYTF.

The chain is built from TRBV28 and TRBJ2-5; 16 positions agree with TRBD2. The trim removed 5 bases at V and 5 bases at J, leaving 8 bases unmatched. The germline gives CDR1 MDHEN, CDR2 SYDVKM. The CDR3 is 17 amino acids. The CDR3 coding sequence is TGTGCCAGCAGTCCCCCGGGACTAGCGGGAGGGCAGGAGACCCAGTACTTC. Protein product: CASSPPGLAGGQETQYF.

The V gene is TRBV7-2, the J gene TRBJ2-7; TRBD2 matches 8 bases. Losses at the gene ends were 1 base for V and 2 bases for J; bases not matched to a gene: 7. The germline V gene has CDR1 SGHTA and CDR2 FQGNSA. This CDR3 contains 16 residues. CDR3 in amino acids: CASSLVSGRDTYEQYF. CDR3 bases: TGTGCCAGCAGCTTAGTTTCCGGGAGGGATACCTACGAGCAGTACTTC.

The chain employs TRBV7-9 and TRBJ2-1; 7 bases fit TRBD2. V gave up 6 bases and J gave up 3 bases; unmatched junction bases: 5. The germline V gene encodes CDR1 SEHNR and CDR2 FQNEAQ (reference sequence). CDR3 length: 14 amino acids. CDR3 DNA sequence: TGTGCCAGCAGGGGAGGGGAACTCTACAATGAGCAGTTCTTC. It is translated as CASRGGELYNEQFF.

J is TRBJ2-7 and V is TRBV6-5; D may be TRBD2 (5 bases). Germline lookup yields CDR1 MNHEY and CDR2 SVGAGI. The CDR3 length is 15 residues. Trimming shortened V by 0 bases and J by 3 bases, and 12 bases separated the two germline ends. The CDR3 is CASSYSRDGDYEQYF. CDR3 in DNA: TGTGCCAGCAGTTACTCGAGAGACGGGGACTACGAGCAGTACTTC.

This rearrangement joins TRBV16 to TRBJ1-2, with 9 bases that match TRBD1. CDR1 and CDR2 from the germline V gene are KGHSY and FQNENV. The CDR3 has 15 amino acids. V shed 7 bases, J shed 7 bases, and the junction held 13 bases outside the gene matches. The CDR3 region is CASNPPDRGSFGYTF. The CDR3 region has the DNA TGTGCCAGCAACCCACCGGACAGGGGAAGCTTTGGCTACACCTTC.

This chain joins TRBV28 and TRBJ2-7; D remains unclear. CDR3 length: 11 residues. Trimming took 5 bases from V and 8 from J, leaving 10 bases between them. Germline V gene sequence: CDR1 MDHEN, CDR2 SYDVKM. CDR3 sequence: CASSPPPKQYF. CDR3 in DNA: TGTGCCAGCAGTCCCCCCCCAAAGCAGTACTTC.

Details on this clone: One end of the junction fails to match germline, which may point to a read error. The chain recombines TRBV7-9 with TRBJ2-7; 7 nucleotides agree with TRBD1. The CDR3 is made up of 14 amino acids. Germline V gene lookup returns CDR1 SEHNR and CDR2 FQNEAQ (reference sequence). The CDR3 is CSSSSRDSSYEQYF. CDR3 DNA sequence: TGTTCCAGCAGCTCTCGGGACAGTTCCTACGAGCAGTACTTC.